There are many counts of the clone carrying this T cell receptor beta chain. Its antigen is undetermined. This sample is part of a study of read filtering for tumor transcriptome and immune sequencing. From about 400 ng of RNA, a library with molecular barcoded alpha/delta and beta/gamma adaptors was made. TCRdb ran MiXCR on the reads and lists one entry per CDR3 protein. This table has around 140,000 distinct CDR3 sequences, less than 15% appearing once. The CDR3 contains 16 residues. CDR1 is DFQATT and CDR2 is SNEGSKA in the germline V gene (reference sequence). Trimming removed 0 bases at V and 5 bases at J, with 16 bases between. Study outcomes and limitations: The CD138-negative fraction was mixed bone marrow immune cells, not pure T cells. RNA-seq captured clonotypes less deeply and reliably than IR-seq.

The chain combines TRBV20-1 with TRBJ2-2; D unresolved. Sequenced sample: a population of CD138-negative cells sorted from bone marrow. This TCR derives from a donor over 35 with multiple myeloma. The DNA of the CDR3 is TGCAGTGCTAGAGATGAGACGGATGGCGTGACCGGGGAGCTGTTTTTT. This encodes CSARDETDGVTGELFF.